Given below is one TCR beta chain in context. Its antigen is as yet unknown. Per germline, CDR1 SGDLS and CDR2 YYNGEE. V lost 4 bases and J 8 bases, leaving 28 bases between the germline ends. The CDR3 sequence is 18 residues long. These data originate in a study of shared clonotypes between healthy human individuals. About the study: Donors, aged 18 to 49, were a couple of women and a few men. Study-wide results and limits: Some naive CD4 clonotypes, about 5.5%, turned up in common across several donors.

Terminally differentiated effector memory CD45RA+ cells were excluded by CCR7 positive selection of CD45RO-negative cells. The authors distributed each subset's genomic DNA evenly over several immunoSEQ plates. In the sorted-subset replicate PCRs, about 190 ng DNA, 29,000 or so T cell genomes, was used. The repertoire was sequenced with immunoSEQ multiplex PCR; TCRdb's copy has only in-frame clones and lacks some. The sample lists nearly 600,000 clones, around 95% seen once, with over 0.09% in the top ten. The rearrangement links TRBV9 to TRBJ2-1, with D possibly TRBD2 on 6 matching bases. The receptor was isolated from a woman aged 30 to 39 in good health. The sequencing input was naive CD8+ T cells sorted from blood. CDR3 nucleotides: TGTGCCAGCAGCCCGGTGGTCGAGGCAAGGAGGGGTTTAGATGAGCAGTTCTTC. This encodes CASSPVVEARRGLDEQFF.